Listed below are T cell receptor beta chains from one sample, sequenced in a study of shared clonotypes between healthy human individuals. Profiling relied on immunoSEQ multiplex PCR, and the TCRdb table lists in-frame clones only, not all of them. The top ten hold roughly 0.13% of the sample, which has some 2,400,000 clones, roughly 95% seen once. The sequenced material came from naive CD4+ T cells sorted from blood. These TCRs come from a man aged 18 to 30 in good health. Each CDR3 is given with its conserved first and last residue. The D gene is left open where the match is weak. Clone size is stated in some rows and not others, as once, few, many or a class when expanded.

j_gene: TRBJ1-2; v_gene: TRBV28; d_gene: .; abundance: .; CDR3aa: CASSTGTYRYTF; CDR3nt: TGTGCCAGCAGTACGGGGACATATCGTTACACCTTC
j_gene: TRBJ1-6; v_gene: TRBV28; d_gene: .; abundance: .; CDR3aa: CASSQDLTDNSPLHF; CDR3nt: TGTGCCAGCAGCCAAGACTTGACGGATAATTCACCCCTCCACTTT
j_gene: TRBJ2-7; v_gene: TRBV11-2; d_gene: .; abundance: .; CDR3aa: CASSSLRVGYYEQYF; CDR3nt: TGTGCCAGCAGCTCCCTTAGGGTTGGCTACTACGAGCAGTACTTC
j_gene: TRBJ2-5; v_gene: TRBV11-2; d_gene: .; abundance: .; CDR3aa: CASSLGEKETQYF; CDR3nt: TGTGCCAGCAGCTTGGGGGAGAAAGAGACCCAGTACTTC
j_gene: TRBJ2-1; v_gene: TRBV2; d_gene: .; abundance: once; CDR3aa: CASSEAGGPYNEQFF; CDR3nt: TGTGCCAGCAGTGAAGCGGGGGGGCCGTACAATGAGCAGTTCTTC
j_gene: TRBJ1-3; v_gene: TRBV15; d_gene: .; abundance: .; CDR3aa: CATSRDQFGGNTIYF; CDR3nt: TGTGCCACCAGCAGAGATCAATTCGGTGGAAACACCATATATTTT
j_gene: TRBJ2-7; v_gene: TRBV6-6; d_gene: .; abundance: .; CDR3aa: CASSNADMASDEQYF; CDR3nt: TGTGCCAGCAGTAACGCTGACATGGCTTCGGACGAGCAGTACTTC
j_gene: TRBJ2-7; v_gene: TRBV7-2; d_gene: .; abundance: .; CDR3aa: CASSLQAGSYEQYF; CDR3nt: TGTGCCAGCAGCTTACAGGCAGGCTCCTACGAGCAGTACTTC
j_gene: TRBJ1-4; v_gene: TRBV11-2; d_gene: .; abundance: .; CDR3aa: CASSFGGSNEKLFF; CDR3nt: TGTGCCAGCAGCTTCGGCGGGTCTAATGAAAAACTGTTTTTT
j_gene: TRBJ2-5; v_gene: TRBV11-3; d_gene: TRBD2; abundance: once; CDR3aa: CASSGGEGQTQYF; CDR3nt: TGTGCCAGCAGCGGTGGGGAGGGCCAGACCCAGTACTTC
j_gene: TRBJ2-7; v_gene: TRBV4-1; d_gene: .; abundance: .; CDR3aa: CASSQDINRDPYEQYF; CDR3nt: TGCGCCAGCAGCCAAGATATCAACCGCGACCCCTACGAGCAGTACTTC
j_gene: TRBJ2-7; v_gene: TRBV4-1; d_gene: TRBD1; abundance: .; CDR3aa: CASSQPGQGIFEQYF; CDR3nt: TGCGCCAGCAGCCAACCGGGACAGGGAATCTTCGAGCAGTACTTC
j_gene: TRBJ1-4; v_gene: TRBV2; d_gene: .; abundance: .; CDR3aa: CASRMDTAIEKLFF; CDR3nt: TGTGCCAGCAGGATGGACACGGCAATTGAAAAACTGTTTTTT
j_gene: TRBJ1-2; v_gene: TRBV9; d_gene: TRBD1; abundance: .; CDR3aa: CASRKGQGEYGYTF; CDR3nt: TGTGCCAGCAGGAAAGGACAGGGGGAATATGGCTACACCTTC
j_gene: TRBJ1-1; v_gene: TRBV4-1; d_gene: .; abundance: .; CDR3aa: CASSQGEAWHTEAFF; CDR3nt: TGCGCCAGCAGCCAAGGTGAGGCCTGGCACACTGAAGCTTTCTTT
j_gene: TRBJ2-1; v_gene: TRBV7-2; d_gene: .; abundance: .; CDR3aa: CASSSGNLHNEQFF; CDR3nt: TGTGCCAGCAGTAGCGGTAATCTTCACAATGAGCAGTTCTTC
j_gene: TRBJ1-1; v_gene: TRBV27; d_gene: .; abundance: .; CDR3aa: CASSSGMNTEAFF; CDR3nt: TGTGCCAGCAGTTCCGGCATGAACACTGAAGCTTTCTTT
j_gene: TRBJ2-1; v_gene: TRBV5-1; d_gene: .; abundance: .; CDR3aa: CASSVALLQNEQFF; CDR3nt: TGCGCCAGCAGCGTGGCACTCCTTCAAAATGAGCAGTTCTTC
j_gene: TRBJ2-1; v_gene: TRBV18; d_gene: TRBD2; abundance: .; CDR3aa: CASSIRLAEKYNEQFF; CDR3nt: TGTGCCAGCTCGATAAGACTAGCGGAGAAATACAATGAGCAGTTCTTC
j_gene: TRBJ1-2; v_gene: TRBV6-5; d_gene: .; abundance: .; CDR3aa: CASSGGTAIGGYTF; CDR3nt: TGTGCCAGCAGTGGCGGGACGGCTATTGGAGGCTACACCTTC
j_gene: TRBJ2-5; v_gene: TRBV19; d_gene: .; abundance: .; CDR3aa: CASSILPWEETQYF; CDR3nt: TGTGCCAGTAGTATTTTACCCTGGGAAGAGACCCAGTACTTC
j_gene: TRBJ2-7; v_gene: TRBV19; d_gene: .; abundance: once; CDR3aa: CASRTDSASSYEQYF; CDR3nt: TGTGCCAGTAGAACGGACAGCGCAAGCTCCTACGAGCAGTACTTC